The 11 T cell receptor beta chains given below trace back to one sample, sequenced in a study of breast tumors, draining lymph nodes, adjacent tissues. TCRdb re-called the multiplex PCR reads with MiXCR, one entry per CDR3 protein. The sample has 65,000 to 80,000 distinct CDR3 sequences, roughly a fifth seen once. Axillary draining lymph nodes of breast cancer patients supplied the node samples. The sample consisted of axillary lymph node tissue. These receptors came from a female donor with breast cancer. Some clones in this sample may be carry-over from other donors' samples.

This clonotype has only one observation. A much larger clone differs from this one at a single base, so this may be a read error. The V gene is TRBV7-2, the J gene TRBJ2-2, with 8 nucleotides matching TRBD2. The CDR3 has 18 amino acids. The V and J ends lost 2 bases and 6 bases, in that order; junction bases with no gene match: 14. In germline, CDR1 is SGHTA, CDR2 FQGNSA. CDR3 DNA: TGTGCCAGCAGCTTAAAAGGTTTGGGACCAGCGGGAGCCGGGGAGCTGTTTTTT. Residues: CASSLKGLGPAGAGELFF.

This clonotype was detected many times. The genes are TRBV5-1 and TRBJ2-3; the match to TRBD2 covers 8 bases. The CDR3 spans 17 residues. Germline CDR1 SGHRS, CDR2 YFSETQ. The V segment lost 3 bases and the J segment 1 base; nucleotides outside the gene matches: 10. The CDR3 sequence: CASSSRPSLAGTDTQYF. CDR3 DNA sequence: TGCGCCAGCAGCTCCCGGCCGTCACTAGCGGGCACAGATACGCAGTATTTT.

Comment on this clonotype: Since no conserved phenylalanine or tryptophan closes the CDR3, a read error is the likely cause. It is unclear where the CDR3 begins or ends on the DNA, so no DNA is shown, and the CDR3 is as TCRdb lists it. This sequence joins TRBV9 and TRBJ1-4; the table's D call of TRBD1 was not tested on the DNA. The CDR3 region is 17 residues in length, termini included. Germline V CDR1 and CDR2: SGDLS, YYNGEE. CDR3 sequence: CASRIDRPAATNEKPFL.

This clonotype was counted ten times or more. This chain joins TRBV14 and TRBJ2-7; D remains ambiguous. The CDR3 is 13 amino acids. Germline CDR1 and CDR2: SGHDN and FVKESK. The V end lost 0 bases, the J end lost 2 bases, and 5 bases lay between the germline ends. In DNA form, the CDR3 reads TGTGCCAGCAGCCAAGACACAACCTACGAGCAGTACTTC. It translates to CASSQDTTYEQYF.

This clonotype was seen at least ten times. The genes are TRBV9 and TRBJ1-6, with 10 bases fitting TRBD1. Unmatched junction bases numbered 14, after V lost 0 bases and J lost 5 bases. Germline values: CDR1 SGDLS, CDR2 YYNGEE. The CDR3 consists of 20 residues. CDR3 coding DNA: TGTGCCAGCAGCGTAGATCCCTACCCCATCGGGACAGGGGATAATTCACCCCTCCACTTT. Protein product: CASSVDPYPIGTGDNSPLHF.

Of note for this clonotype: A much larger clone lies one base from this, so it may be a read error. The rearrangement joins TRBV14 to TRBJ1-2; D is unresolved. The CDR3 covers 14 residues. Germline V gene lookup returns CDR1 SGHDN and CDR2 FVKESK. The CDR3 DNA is TGTGCCAGGAGCCAAGATCTGGGCAGCAATGGCTACACCTTC. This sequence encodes CARSQDLGSNGYTF.

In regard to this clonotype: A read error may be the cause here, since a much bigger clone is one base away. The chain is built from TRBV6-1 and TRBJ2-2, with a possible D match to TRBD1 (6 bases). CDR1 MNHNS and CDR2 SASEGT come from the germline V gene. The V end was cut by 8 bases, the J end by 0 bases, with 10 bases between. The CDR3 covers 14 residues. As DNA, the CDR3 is TGTGCCAGCGGGGGACAAACGAACACCGGGGAGCTGTTTTTT. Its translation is CASGGQTNTGELFF.

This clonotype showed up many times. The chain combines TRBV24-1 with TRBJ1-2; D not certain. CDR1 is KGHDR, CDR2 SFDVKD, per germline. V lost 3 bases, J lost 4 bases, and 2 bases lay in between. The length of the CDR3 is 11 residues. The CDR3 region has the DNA TGTGCCACCAGTGATACCTATGGCTACACCTTC. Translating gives CATSDTYGYTF.

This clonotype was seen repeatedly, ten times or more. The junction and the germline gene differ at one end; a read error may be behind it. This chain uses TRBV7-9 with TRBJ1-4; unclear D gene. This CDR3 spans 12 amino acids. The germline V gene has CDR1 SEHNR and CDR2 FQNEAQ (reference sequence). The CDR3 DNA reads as TGTACCAGCAGTTTTAGCGGTGAAAAACTGTTTTTT. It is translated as CTSSFSGEKLFF.

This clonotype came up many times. The CDR3 region is CASSAIAGSYTGELFF. CDR3 DNA sequence: TGCGCCAGCAGTGCCATAGCGGGATCTTACACCGGGGAGCTGTTTTTT. This chain links TRBV10-1 with TRBJ2-2; 8 bases agree with TRBD2. The V segment lost 4 bases and the J segment 3 bases; nucleotides outside the gene matches: 7. Germline values: CDR1 WNHNN, CDR2 SYGVQD (reference sequence). The CDR3 spans 16 residues.

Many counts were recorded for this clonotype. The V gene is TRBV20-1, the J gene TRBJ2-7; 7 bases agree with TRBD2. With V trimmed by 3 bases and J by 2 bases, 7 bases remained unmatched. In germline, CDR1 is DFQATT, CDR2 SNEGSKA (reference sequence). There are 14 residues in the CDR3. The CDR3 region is CSARGDYPTYEQYF. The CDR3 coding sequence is TGCAGTGCTAGGGGGGACTACCCAACCTACGAGCAGTACTTC.